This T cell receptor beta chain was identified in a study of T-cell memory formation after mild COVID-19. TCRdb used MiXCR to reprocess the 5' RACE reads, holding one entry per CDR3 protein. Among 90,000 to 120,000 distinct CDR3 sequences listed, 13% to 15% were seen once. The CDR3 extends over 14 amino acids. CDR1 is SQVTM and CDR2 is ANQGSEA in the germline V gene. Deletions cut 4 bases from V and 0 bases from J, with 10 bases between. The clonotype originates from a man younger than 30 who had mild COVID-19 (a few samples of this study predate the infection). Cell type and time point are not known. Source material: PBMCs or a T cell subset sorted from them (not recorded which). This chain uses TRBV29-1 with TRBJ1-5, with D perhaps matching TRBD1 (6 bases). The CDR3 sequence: CSVADRYSNQPQHF. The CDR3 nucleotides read TGCAGCGTTGCGGACAGATATAGCAATCAGCCCCAGCATTTT.